Below, 21 T cell receptor beta chains from the same sample are listed, as sequenced in a study of human T cells and chemical hapten exposure. TCRdb fed the RACE reads into MiXCR, producing one record per CDR3 protein. Among 80,000 to 95,000 distinct CDR3 sequences listed, approximately 9.9% were seen once. Time point: patch test 2, 6 weeks after DPC sensitization. As to treatment: therapeutic diphenylcyclopropenone sensitization with weekly scalp DPC. Source: whole blood, taken in connection with sensitization to the hapten diphenylcyclopropenone (DPC). These receptors all come from a man aged 35 to 55 with alopecia areata. Some clones in this sample may be carry-over from other donors' samples.

The chain is built from TRBV2 and TRBJ2-1; 9 bases line up with TRBD1. V lost 7 bases and J lost 8; bases outside the gene matches: 21. Germline lookup yields CDR1 SNHLY and CDR2 FYNNEI. The CDR3 is 18 residues long. CDR3 residues: CASTIQGALPSGRDEQFF. The DNA for the CDR3 is TGTGCCAGCACTATACAGGGGGCTTTGCCTAGTGGAAGGGATGAGCAGTTCTTC.

The chain employs TRBV14 and TRBJ2-4; no firm D call. Germline V gene lookup returns CDR1 SGHDN and CDR2 FVKESK. The CDR3 extends over 13 amino acids. The V and J ends lost 1 base and 8 bases respectively, with 9 bases between them. CDR3: CASSQGPWDIQYF. The CDR3 nucleotides are TGTGCCAGCAGCCAAGGACCCTGGGACATTCAGTACTTC.

J is TRBJ2-1 and V is TRBV20-1; 9 nucleotides match TRBD1. The CDR3 sequence is 15 residues long. Looked up from germline, CDR1 is DFQATT and CDR2 is SNEGSKA (reference sequence). The trim removed 2 bases at V and 7 bases at J, leaving 9 bases unmatched. The CDR3 DNA reads as TGCAGTGCTAGAATTCCGGGACAGGGATTAAATGAGCAGTTCTTC. It encodes CSARIPGQGLNEQFF.

This chain connects TRBV9 to TRBJ1-1, with D hard to call. The CDR3 is 14 residues long. Trimming took 0 bases from V and 4 from J, leaving 10 bases between them. CDR1 SGDLS and CDR2 YYNGEE come from the germline V gene. The CDR3 sequence: CASSVGQKGTEAFF. Written as DNA, the CDR3 is TGTGCCAGCAGCGTAGGGCAGAAAGGCACTGAAGCTTTCTTT.

This rearrangement joins TRBV7-8 to TRBJ1-5, with D maybe TRBD1 (5 bases). The CDR3 has 14 residues. The V and J ends lost 0 bases and 11 bases respectively, with 14 bases between them. Germline CDR1 is SGHVS and CDR2 is FQNEAQ. The CDR3 reads CASSLARGSETQHF. The CDR3 nucleotides read TGTGCCAGCAGCTTAGCGAGGGGATCGGAGACCCAGCATTTT.

The chain is built from TRBV11-2 and TRBJ2-7; the match to TRBD1 covers 7 bases. The germline gives CDR1 SGHAT, CDR2 FQNNGV. The V segment lost 5 bases and the J segment 0 bases; nucleotides outside the gene matches: 10. This CDR3 comprises 16 residues. This chain's CDR3 is CASSLRTGLSSYEQYF. CDR3 DNA sequence: TGTGCCAGCAGCCTTCGGACAGGCCTAAGCTCCTACGAGCAGTACTTC.

The chain combines TRBV12-3 or TRBV12-4 with TRBJ1-1; D not resolved. The CDR3 is 13 residues long. V lost 3 bases and J lost 0, with 5 bases in between. Here the CDR3 reads CASSLGMNTEAFF. CDR3 DNA sequence: TGTGCCAGCAGTTTGGGGATGAACACTGAAGCTTTCTTT.

V is TRBV20-1 and J is TRBJ1-3; D not resolved. The CDR3 spans 14 residues. Germline assignment: CDR1 DFQATT and CDR2 SNEGSKA (reference sequence). V was trimmed by 3 bases and J by 3 bases, leaving 12 bases between them. CDR3 nucleotide sequence: TGCAGTGCTAGCCCGAAGGCTTTTGGAAACACCATATATTTT. Translated: CSASPKAFGNTIYF.

The V and J genes are TRBV6-2 or TRBV6-3 and TRBJ2-2, with a tentative D call TRBD1 (6 bases). The V gene lost 2 bases and the J gene lost 6 bases, with 7 bases spanning the gap. The CDR3 covers 13 residues. CDR1 and CDR2 from the germline V gene are MNHEY and SVGEGT. DNA of the CDR3: TGTGCCAGCAGTTACGGGGGCCCCGGGGAGCTGTTTTTT. Its translation: CASSYGGPGELFF.

This clonotype appeared a few times. This sequence joins TRBV12-3 or TRBV12-4 and TRBJ2-5; 8 bases match TRBD1. This CDR3 has 13 amino acids. V trimming: 6 bases; J trimming: 5 bases; junction bases outside the gene matches: 5. The CDR3 here is CASRQGAVETQYF. The CDR3, as DNA: TGTGCCAGCAGGCAGGGGGCGGTGGAGACCCAGTACTTC.

The DNA for the CDR3 is TGCGCCAGCAGCTTCGCAGGGGGGTTCCAAGAGACCCAGTACTTC. It specifies CASSFAGGFQETQYF. This chain joins TRBV5-1 and TRBJ2-5, with D perhaps TRBD1 (7 bases). The CDR3 is 15 residues long. Trimming left V 2 bases short and J 1 base short, with 12 bases between. Germline V gene lookup returns CDR1 SGHRS and CDR2 YFSETQ.

The chain employs TRBV29-1 and TRBJ2-5; the D call may be TRBD1 or TRBD2 (6 bases each). The V end lost 7 bases, the J end lost 5 bases, and 11 bases lay between the germline ends. Germline values: CDR1 SQVTM, CDR2 ANQGSEA. This CDR3 has 11 amino acids. CDR3 coding DNA: TGCAGCGGGGGGGCCACGGAGACCCAGTACTTC. It codes for CSGGATETQYF.

This clonotype showed up just a few times. J is TRBJ2-5 and V is TRBV7-2; D unclear. This CDR3 has 12 residues. Trimming cost V 7 bases and J 1 base, with 7 bases left between them. The germline CDR1 and CDR2 sequences are SGHTA and FQGNSA. The CDR3: CASTQVQETQYF. CDR3 sequence (DNA): TGTGCCAGCACCCAGGTCCAAGAGACCCAGTACTTC.

This clonotype was seen ten or more times. The chain combines TRBV20-1 with TRBJ1-1, with TRBD1 as a possible D gene (6 bases). Germline V gives CDR1 DFQATT, CDR2 SNEGSKA (reference sequence). The CDR3 is 13 amino acids. V was pared by 3 bases and J by 3 bases, with 11 bases between. The CDR3 loop is CSASRGGYTEAFF. The CDR3 DNA reads as TGCAGTGCTAGCAGGGGTGGTTACACTGAAGCTTTCTTT.

This clonotype has more than one count but fewer than ten. The CDR3 nucleotides are TGCGCCAGCAGCTGGGGGACCGGGACTAGCGGGAGAGATACGCAGTATTTT. Translating it yields CASSWGTGTSGRDTQYF. The rearrangement joins TRBV5-1 to TRBJ2-3; 14 bases line up with TRBD2. The CDR3 loop spans 17 amino acids. Germline values: CDR1 SGHRS, CDR2 YFSETQ. The J segment lost 5 bases and the V segment lost 3 bases, leaving 8 bases of the junction unmatched.

This clonotype was seen a handful of times. V and J are TRBV9 and TRBJ1-6; 9 bases are a match to TRBD1. Germline V gives CDR1 SGDLS, CDR2 YYNGEE. With 3 bases clipped from V and 8 bases from J, the junction kept 6 bases outside the gene matches. This CDR3 has 15 amino acids. Here the CDR3 DNA reads TGTGCCAGCAGCGGGGGACAGGGATCGGATTCACCCCTCCACTTT. It codes for CASSGGQGSDSPLHF.

As regards this clonotype: A read error may explain this, as a much larger clone is one base away. V is TRBV20-1 and J is TRBJ1-5; tentative D call: TRBD1 (5 bases). The CDR3 is made up of 19 amino acids. From germline, CDR1 is DFQATT and CDR2 SNEGSKA (reference sequence). The CDR3 loop reads CSARDGATVGGLSNQPRHF. CDR3 sequence (DNA): TGCAGTGCTAGAGATGGGGCCACAGTTGGTGGACTGAGCAATCAGCCCCGGCATTTT.

This clonotype was picked up a small number of times. The chain is built from TRBV27 and TRBJ2-5, with TRBD2 identical over 7 bases. The CDR3 runs to 15 residues. In germline, CDR1 is MNHEY, CDR2 SMNVEV (reference sequence). The ends lost 3 bases at V and 1 base at J; junction bases unmatched: 5. In nucleotides, the CDR3 is TGTGCCAGCAGTTTCCAACTAGCGACCCAAGAGACCCAGTACTTC. It yields the protein CASSFQLATQETQYF.

This clonotype has a single count. V is TRBV24-1 and J is TRBJ2-5; TRBD1 agrees at 8 bases. The CDR3 covers 15 residues. Germline V gene sequence: CDR1 KGHDR, CDR2 SFDVKD. V shed 2 bases and J 5 bases; nucleotides not matched to a gene: 6. Here the CDR3 DNA reads TGTGCCACCAGTGATTCTCAGGGGGCGGGGGAGACCCAGTACTTC. This translates into CATSDSQGAGETQYF.

The chain combines TRBV20-1 with TRBJ2-7; 7 bases match TRBD2. Germline V gene sequence: CDR1 DFQATT, CDR2 SNEGSKA (reference sequence). CDR3 length: 13 amino acids. The trim removed 5 bases at V and 6 bases at J, leaving 10 bases unmatched. The CDR3 loop reads CSASREGLSEQYF. The CDR3 region has the DNA TGCAGTGCTTCTAGGGAGGGCCTCAGCGAGCAGTACTTC.

The genes are TRBV2 and TRBJ2-4; TRBD1 might be the D (6 bases). The CDR3 loop spans 14 amino acids. The germline gives CDR1 SNHLY, CDR2 FYNNEI. V was pared by 2 bases and J by 1 base, with 6 bases between. The CDR3 region is CASSERGAKNIQYF. The CDR3 DNA sequence: TGTGCCAGCAGTGAAAGGGGGGCCAAAAACATTCAGTACTTC.